Below, 28 T cell receptor beta chains from the same sample are listed, as sequenced in a study of beta chain features in type 1 diabetes. Expressed TCRB transcripts got sequenced, as all isolated RNA was reverse transcribed. Clones were read by immunoSEQ multiplex PCR, and TCRdb kept only the in-frame ones, dropping some. The table includes 200,000 to 300,000 clones, roughly two thirds detected once. Sequencing input: naive CD4+ T cells from blood. Every receptor here comes from a man aged 30 to 39 in good health.

The chain combines TRBV25-1 with TRBJ1-6; D call uncertain. The germline gives CDR1 MGHDK, CDR2 SYGVNS. The CDR3 is 13 residues long. V lost 1 base and J lost 7, with 5 bases in between. CDR3: CASSESPNSPLHF. The CDR3 coding sequence is TGTGCCAGCAGTGAATCTCCGAATTCACCCCTCCACTTT.

This chain connects TRBV30 to TRBJ1-1; 7 nucleotides line up with TRBD1. From germline, CDR1 is GTSNPN and CDR2 SVGIG (reference sequence). V trimming: 0 bases; J trimming: 0 bases; junction bases outside the gene matches: 13. The CDR3 runs 18 residues. The CDR3 DNA reads TGTGCCTGGAGTGTACTTACCTCGACGACAGGGATGAACACTGAAGCTTTCTTT. It translates to CAWSVLTSTTGMNTEAFF.

This clone showed up just a few times. CDR3 DNA sequence: TGCAGCGTTGGCTCGACAGGGGGCTATGGCTACACCTTC. Its translation is CSVGSTGGYGYTF. V usage is TRBV29-1 and J usage is TRBJ1-2; 9 bases are a match to TRBD1. The CDR3 loop spans 13 amino acids. CDR1 is SQVTM and CDR2 is ANQGSEA in the germline V gene. Trimming at V came to 4 bases and at J to 4 bases, leaving 4 bases not matched to a gene.

The V call is TRBV7-9, the J call TRBJ2-1; 10 bases map to TRBD1. The CDR3 length is 16 residues. Germline assignment: CDR1 SEHNR and CDR2 FQNEAQ (reference sequence). Germline trimming cut 5 bases from V and 8 bases from J; bases unmatched to any gene: 12. CDR3 region: CASSKPDRGRKDEQFF. The CDR3 nucleotides are TGTGCCAGCAGCAAGCCTGACAGGGGGCGCAAAGATGAGCAGTTCTTC.

The gene calls are TRBV30 and TRBJ2-3; D is undetermined. Germline CDR1 and CDR2: GTSNPN and SVGIG (reference sequence). This CDR3 is built from 12 residues. Trimming stripped 1 base from V and 6 bases from J, with 8 bases between. The CDR3 DNA sequence: TGTGCCTGGAGTGAAAGTGGGGATACGCAGTATTTT. Amino acid sequence: CAWSESGDTQYF.

In this sample, this clone turned up a few times. This chain uses TRBV29-1 with TRBJ2-5; D unclear. Germline V gives CDR1 SQVTM, CDR2 ANQGSEA. V lost 5 bases to trimming and J lost 2 bases, with 12 bases between them. The CDR3 sequence is 13 residues long. The CDR3 DNA is TGCAGCGTTCGGCACTACCCTCAAGAGACCCAGTACTTC. Protein: CSVRHYPQETQYF.

The chain joins TRBV25-1 to TRBJ2-1; 11 bases line up with TRBD2. Germline V gene data show CDR1 as MGHDK and CDR2 as SYGVNS. V shed 1 base and J 8 bases; nucleotides not matched to a gene: 4. This CDR3 contains 15 residues. The CDR3 sequence is CASSESLAGDDEQFF. In nucleotides, the CDR3 is TGTGCCAGCAGTGAATCACTAGCGGGAGACGATGAGCAGTTCTTC.

This clone was counted a few times. The CDR3 loop reads CASSSDPGSTYNEQFF. CDR3 coding DNA: TGTGCCAGCAGTTCTGACCCGGGTAGTACCTACAATGAGCAGTTCTTC. The chain combines TRBV28 with TRBJ2-1; D ambiguous. The germline CDR1 and CDR2 sequences are MDHEN and SYDVKM. The CDR3 loop spans 16 amino acids. Trimming took off 4 bases at V and 2 bases at J, with 15 bases between the two ends.

V is TRBV10-3 and J is TRBJ2-1, with a weak D call TRBD2 (6 bases). Germline loops: CDR1 ENHRY, CDR2 SYGVKD. CDR3 length equals 12 residues. Trimming pared 6 bases from V and 7 bases from J, leaving 10 bases between. CDR3 in amino acids: CAIRGSGNEQFF. The DNA of the CDR3 is TGTGCCATCAGGGGTAGCGGAAATGAGCAGTTCTTC.

The CDR3 DNA follows: TGCGCCAGCAGCACGCAAGGGCTGCTCAGGGGGCAAGAGACCCAGTACTTC. Protein: CASSTQGLLRGQETQYF. This chain links TRBV5-1 with TRBJ2-5; 7 bases match TRBD1. Germline CDR1 is SGHRS and CDR2 is YFSETQ. V shed 4 bases, J shed 2 bases, and the junction held 14 bases outside the gene matches. CDR3 length: 17 residues.

The chain links TRBV13 to TRBJ2-7; D might be TRBD1 (7 bases). The length of the CDR3 is 14 residues. V was shortened by 6 bases and J by 0 bases, with 12 bases between the two germline ends. Germline V CDR1 and CDR2: PRHDT, FYEKMQ (reference sequence). CDR3 loop: CASRRDSYSYEQYF. As DNA, the CDR3 is TGTGCCAGCAGGCGGGACAGCTACTCCTACGAGCAGTACTTC.

On this clone itself: A junction end diverges from the germline sequence, so it may reflect a read error. The chain links TRBV6-6 to TRBJ2-7; D may be TRBD1 (6 bases). Germline loops: CDR1 MNHNY, CDR2 SVGAGI (reference sequence). There are 14 residues in the CDR3. The CDR3: CASSYRGQGWGRNF. In DNA form, the CDR3 reads TGTGCCAGCAGTTACCGCGGGCAGGGGTGGGGTCGGAACTTC.

This chain links TRBV18 with TRBJ2-7; 9 nucleotides agree with TRBD1. CDR3 size: 14 residues. With 2 bases clipped from V and 3 bases from J, the junction kept 2 bases outside the gene matches. Looked up from germline, CDR1 is KGHSH and CDR2 is LQKENI. The CDR3 DNA is TGTGCCAGCTCACCAGGGACAGGGATCTACGAGCAGTACTTC. This translates into CASSPGTGIYEQYF.

CDR3 protein: CASSPSSGISTDTQYF. The CDR3 bases are TGTGCCAGCTCACCCTCCTCGGGGATCAGCACAGATACGCAGTATTTT. The chain is built from TRBV18 and TRBJ2-3; D may be TRBD2 (5 bases). This CDR3 comprises 16 residues. The germline V gene encodes CDR1 KGHSH and CDR2 LQKENI. Trimming removed 3 bases from V and 0 bases from J, with 13 bases in between.

This clone was picked up one time. This chain uses TRBV10-1 with TRBJ2-3, with 11 bases fitting TRBD2. The V gene end was trimmed by 2 bases and the J gene end by 5 bases; junction bases not matched to a gene: 3. In germline, CDR1 is WNHNN, CDR2 SYGVQD (reference sequence). The CDR3 runs 15 residues. The CDR3 DNA reads TGCGCCAGCAGTGAGGGACTAGCGGGCGGAGATACGCAGTATTTT. This encodes CASSEGLAGGDTQYF.

This chain links TRBV30 with TRBJ1-1, with 9 bases matching TRBD1. CDR3 length: 14 residues. Germline values: CDR1 GTSNPN, CDR2 SVGIG (reference sequence). J lost 2 bases, V lost 4 bases, and 5 bases had no gene match. Here the CDR3 reads CAWNTDRGNTEAFF. In DNA, the CDR3 is TGTGCCTGGAACACGGACAGGGGAAACACTGAAGCTTTCTTT. Full variable domain (outside the CDR3, taken from reference TRBV30 and TRBJ1-1): SQTIHQWPATLVQPVGSPLSLECTVEGTSNPNLYWYRQAAGRGLQLLFYSVGIGQISSEVPQNLSASRPQDRQFILSSKKLLLSDSGFYLCAWNTDRGNTEAFFGQGTRLTVV.

This clone was counted only a few times. V is TRBV18 and J is TRBJ1-1; 9 nucleotides align to TRBD1. Germline CDR1 KGHSH, CDR2 LQKENI. V lost 6 bases, J lost 3 bases, and 5 bases stayed unmatched. This CDR3 spans 14 amino acids. Here the CDR3 reads CASSIQGADTEAFF. As DNA, the CDR3 is TGTGCCAGCTCGATACAGGGGGCGGACACTGAAGCTTTCTTT.

In DNA form, the CDR3 reads TGTGCCACTACGCGAGATAGGGTGGAAGAGACCCAGTACTTC. Protein: CATTRDRVEETQYF. The chain has TRBV7-9 and TRBJ2-5; no clear D. V was clipped by 10 bases and J by 3 bases, with 18 bases between them. Germline V gene data show CDR1 as SEHNR and CDR2 as FQNEAQ (reference sequence). This CDR3 contains 14 residues.

The chain uses TRBV29-1 and TRBJ1-1; D unresolved. This CDR3 is built from 14 residues. With 4 bases removed from V and 1 base from J, the gap between germline ends came to 13 bases. In germline, CDR1 is SQVTM, CDR2 ANQGSEA. The CDR3 DNA reads as TGCAGCGTTGCGACGAGACTGGGGAACACTGAAGCTTTCTTT. Amino acids: CSVATRLGNTEAFF.

The rearrangement joins TRBV29-1 to TRBJ2-7; 11 nucleotides agree with TRBD2. Unmatched junction bases numbered 7, after V lost 7 bases and J lost 5 bases. This CDR3 has 13 amino acids. CDR1 is SQVTM, CDR2 ANQGSEA, per germline. In DNA form, the CDR3 reads TGCAGCGCCGGGACGACTAGCGGGAACGAGCAGTACTTC. Its protein product is CSAGTTSGNEQYF.

The gene calls are TRBV29-1 and TRBJ2-5, with D unclear. In germline, CDR1 is SQVTM, CDR2 ANQGSEA. This CDR3 contains 12 residues. Trimming pared 7 bases from V and 4 bases from J, leaving 13 bases between. CDR3 amino acids: CSAARVGETQYF. Here the CDR3 DNA reads TGCAGCGCAGCAAGGGTGGGAGAGACCCAGTACTTC.

The V and J genes are TRBV15 and TRBJ2-5; 8 nucleotides agree with TRBD1. This CDR3 has 15 amino acids. CDR1 and CDR2 (germline): LNHNV, YYDKDF (reference sequence). V lost 5 bases, J lost 2 bases, and 7 bases stayed unmatched. CDR3 nucleotides: TGTGCCACCAGCCGAAGACAGGGGCCTCAAGAGACCCAGTACTTC. This encodes CATSRRQGPQETQYF.

This rearrangement joins TRBV5-1 to TRBJ2-3, with 11 nucleotides matching TRBD2. V shed 4 bases, J shed 4 bases, and the junction held 5 bases outside the gene matches. Germline CDR1 SGHRS, CDR2 YFSETQ. The CDR3 has 15 amino acids. The CDR3 reads CASSVGTSGPDTQYF. CDR3 coding DNA: TGCGCCAGCAGCGTGGGGACTAGCGGTCCAGATACGCAGTATTTT.

This clone has just a few counts. The chain uses TRBV7-2 and TRBJ2-5; TRBD2 agrees at 13 bases. J gave up 1 base and V 5 bases, and 1 base lay outside the gene matches. The length of the CDR3 is 15 residues. From germline, CDR1 is SGHTA and CDR2 FQGNSA. The CDR3 bases are TGTGCCAGCAGCGGGACTAGCGGGGCCCAAGAGACCCAGTACTTC. Encoded protein: CASSGTSGAQETQYF.

This clone has only one observation. The chain combines TRBV25-1 with TRBJ1-1, with a weak D call TRBD1 (6 bases). This CDR3 has 15 residues. Trimming took off 6 bases at V and 5 bases at J, with 19 bases between the two ends. CDR1 MGHDK and CDR2 SYGVNS come from the germline V gene. CDR3 in DNA: TGTGCCAGCAGCAGGCAGGGGCATGCGAATACTGAAGCTTTCTTT. Translation: CASSRQGHANTEAFF.

V and J are TRBV2 and TRBJ2-1; D unresolved. Germline assignment: CDR1 SNHLY and CDR2 FYNNEI. Trimming removed 6 bases from V and 0 bases from J, with 12 bases in between. The CDR3 is 15 residues long. For the CDR3, the DNA is TGTGCCAGCAGCGCGGACGGTTACTCCTACAATGAGCAGTTCTTC. This gives the protein CASSADGYSYNEQFF.

This clone came up once. This chain connects TRBV7-9 to TRBJ2-7; a weak D match, TRBD1 (5 bases). V dropped 5 bases and J dropped 0 bases, with 11 bases sitting between them. The CDR3 covers 14 residues. The germline V gene encodes CDR1 SEHNR and CDR2 FQNEAQ (reference sequence). CDR3 amino acids: CASSQQGISYEQYF. The DNA for the CDR3 is TGTGCCAGCAGCCAGCAGGGAATCTCCTACGAGCAGTACTTC.

This clone was observed once. The chain has TRBV7-9 and TRBJ2-5; TRBD1 agrees at 8 bases. V lost 5 bases, J lost 4 bases, and 3 bases stayed unmatched. This CDR3 is 13 amino acids long. Germline values: CDR1 SEHNR, CDR2 FQNEAQ (reference sequence). CDR3 bases: TGTGCCAGCAGCCCGCAGGGGGCAGAGACCCAGTACTTC. This sequence encodes CASSPQGAETQYF.